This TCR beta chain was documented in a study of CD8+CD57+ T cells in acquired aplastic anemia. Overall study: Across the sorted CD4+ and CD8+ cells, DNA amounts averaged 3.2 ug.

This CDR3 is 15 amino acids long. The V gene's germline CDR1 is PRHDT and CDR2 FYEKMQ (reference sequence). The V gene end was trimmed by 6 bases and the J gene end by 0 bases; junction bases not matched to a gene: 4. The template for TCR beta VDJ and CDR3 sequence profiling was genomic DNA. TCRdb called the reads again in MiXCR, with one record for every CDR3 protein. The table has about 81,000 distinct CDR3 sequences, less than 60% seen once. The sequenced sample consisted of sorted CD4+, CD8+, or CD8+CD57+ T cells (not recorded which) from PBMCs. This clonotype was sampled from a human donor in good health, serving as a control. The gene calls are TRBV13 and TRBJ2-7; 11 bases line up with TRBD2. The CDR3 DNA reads TGTGCCAGCAGACAACTAGCGGGAGACTCCTACGAGCAGTACTTC. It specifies CASRQLAGDSYEQYF.